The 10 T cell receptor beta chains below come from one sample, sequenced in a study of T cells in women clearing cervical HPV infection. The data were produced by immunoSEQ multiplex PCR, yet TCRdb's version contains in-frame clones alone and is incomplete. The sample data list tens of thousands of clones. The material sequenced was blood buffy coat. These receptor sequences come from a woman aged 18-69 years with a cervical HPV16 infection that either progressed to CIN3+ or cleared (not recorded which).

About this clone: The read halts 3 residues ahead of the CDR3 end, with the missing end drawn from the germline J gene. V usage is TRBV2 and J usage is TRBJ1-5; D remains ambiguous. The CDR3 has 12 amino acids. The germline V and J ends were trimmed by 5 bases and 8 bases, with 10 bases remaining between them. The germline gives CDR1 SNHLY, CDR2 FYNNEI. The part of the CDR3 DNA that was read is TGTGCCAGCAGTCCAAGATCGGAGCCC. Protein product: CASSPRSEP. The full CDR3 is CASSPRSEPQHF.

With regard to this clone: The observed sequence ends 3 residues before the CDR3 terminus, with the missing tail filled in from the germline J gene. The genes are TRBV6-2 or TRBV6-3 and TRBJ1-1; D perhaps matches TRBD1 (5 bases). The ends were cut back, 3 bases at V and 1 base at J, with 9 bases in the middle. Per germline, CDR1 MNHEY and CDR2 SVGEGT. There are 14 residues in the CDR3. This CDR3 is CASSYGGSNTEAFF. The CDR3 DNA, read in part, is TGTGCCAGCAGTTATGGGGGGTCGAACACTGAA.

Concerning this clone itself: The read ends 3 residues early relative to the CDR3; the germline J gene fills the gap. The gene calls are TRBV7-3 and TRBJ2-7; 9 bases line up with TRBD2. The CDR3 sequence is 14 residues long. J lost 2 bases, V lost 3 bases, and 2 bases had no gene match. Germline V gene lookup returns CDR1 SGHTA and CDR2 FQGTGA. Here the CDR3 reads CASSFGGGAYEQYF. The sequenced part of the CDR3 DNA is TGTGCCAGCAGCTTTGGCGGGGGGGCCTACGAG.

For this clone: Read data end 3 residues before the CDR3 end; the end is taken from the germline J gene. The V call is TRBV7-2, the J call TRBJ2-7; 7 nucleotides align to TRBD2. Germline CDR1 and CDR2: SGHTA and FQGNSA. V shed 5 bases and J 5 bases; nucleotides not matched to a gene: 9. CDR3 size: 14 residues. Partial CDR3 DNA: TGTGCCAGCAGCAATGCGGGGGTCTTCCACGAG. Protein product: CASSNAGVFHE. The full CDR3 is CASSNAGVFHEQYF.

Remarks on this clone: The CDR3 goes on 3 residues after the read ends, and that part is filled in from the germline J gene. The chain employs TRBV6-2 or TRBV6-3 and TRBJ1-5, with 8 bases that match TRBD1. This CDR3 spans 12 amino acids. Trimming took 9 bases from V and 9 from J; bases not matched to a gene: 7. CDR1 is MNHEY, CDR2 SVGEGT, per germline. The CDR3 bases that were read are TGTGCCAGTGACGCACAGGGGGGGCCC. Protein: CASDAQGGP. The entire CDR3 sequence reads CASDAQGGPQHF.

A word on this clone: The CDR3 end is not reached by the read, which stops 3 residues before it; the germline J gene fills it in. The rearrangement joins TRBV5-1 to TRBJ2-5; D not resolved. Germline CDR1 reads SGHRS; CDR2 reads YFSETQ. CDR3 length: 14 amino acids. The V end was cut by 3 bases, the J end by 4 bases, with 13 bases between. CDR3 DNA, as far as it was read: TGCGCCAGCAGCTCAACCGTGCTACTAGAGACC. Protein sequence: CASSSTVLLET. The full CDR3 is CASSSTVLLETQYF.

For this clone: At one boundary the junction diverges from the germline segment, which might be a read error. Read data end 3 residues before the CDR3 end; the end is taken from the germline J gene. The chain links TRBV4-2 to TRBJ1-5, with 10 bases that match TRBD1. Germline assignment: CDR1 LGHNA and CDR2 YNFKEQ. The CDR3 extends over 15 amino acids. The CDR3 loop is CASSQDGTGDQPQHF. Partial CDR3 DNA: TGCGCCAGCAGCCAAGATGGGACAGGGGATCAGCCC.

CDR3 DNA (partial): TGTGCCAGCAGCTTAGGCGGACAGGGGATGGGTGGC. Protein: CASSLGGQGMGG. The entire CDR3 protein is CASSLGGQGMGGYTF. The V and J genes are TRBV11-2 and TRBJ1-2; 9 bases match TRBD1. The observed sequence ends 3 residues before the CDR3 terminus, with the missing tail filled in from the germline J gene. Trimming removed 1 base from V and 7 bases from J; junction bases left unmatched: 7. Per germline, CDR1 SGHAT and CDR2 FQNNGV. There are 15 residues in the CDR3.

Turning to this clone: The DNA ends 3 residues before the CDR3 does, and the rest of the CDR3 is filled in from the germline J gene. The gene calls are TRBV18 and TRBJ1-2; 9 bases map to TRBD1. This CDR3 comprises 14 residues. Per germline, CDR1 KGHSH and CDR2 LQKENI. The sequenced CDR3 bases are TGTGCCAGCTCCCCGGGGACAGGGCAGGTCGAC. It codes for CASSPGTGQVD. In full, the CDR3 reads CASSPGTGQVDYTF. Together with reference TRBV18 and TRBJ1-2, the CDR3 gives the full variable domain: NAGVMQNPRHLVRRRGQEARLRCSPMKGHSHVYWYRQLPEEGLKFMVYLQKENIIDESGMPKERFSAEFPKEGPSILRIQQVVRGDSAAYFCASSPGTGQVDYTFGSGTRLTVV.

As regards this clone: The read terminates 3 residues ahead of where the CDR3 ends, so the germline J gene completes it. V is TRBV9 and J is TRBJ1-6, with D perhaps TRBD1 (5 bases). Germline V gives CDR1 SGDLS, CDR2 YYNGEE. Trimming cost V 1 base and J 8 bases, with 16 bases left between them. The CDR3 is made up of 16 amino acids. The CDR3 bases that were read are TGTGCCAGCAGCGTAACAGGACGAAGGACCGATTCACCC. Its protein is CASSVTGRRTDSP. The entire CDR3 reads CASSVTGRRTDSPLHF.